The 10 T cell receptor beta chains listed next were all sequenced from one sample in a study. MiXCR was run by TCRdb on the 5' RACE reads, yielding one entry per CDR3 protein. This sample has just under 65,000 distinct CDR3 sequences, with 22% found just once. The sequenced material came from memory CD4+ T cells sorted from a lymph node. Regarding subset: memory CD4+ T cells, CD4+CD45RO+CD25-. Source of these receptors: a female donor with breast cancer.

There are many counts of this clonotype. This chain joins TRBV25-1 and TRBJ2-7, with D perhaps TRBD1 or TRBD2 (5 bases each). There are 12 residues in the CDR3. Germline V CDR1 and CDR2: MGHDK, SYGVNS. V was pared by 5 bases and J by 6 bases, with 11 bases between. The CDR3 reads CASSWGKAEQYF. CDR3 coding DNA: TGTGCCAGCAGTTGGGGGAAGGCCGAGCAGTACTTC.

The rearrangement joins TRBV5-4 to TRBJ2-3, with TRBD2 matching over 8 bases. With 5 bases clipped from V and 2 bases from J, the junction kept 7 bases outside the gene matches. The CDR3 runs to 15 residues. Germline CDR1 reads SGHNT; CDR2 reads YYREEE (reference sequence). CDR3 amino acids: CASSSGTSPTDTQYF. For the CDR3, the DNA is TGTGCCAGCAGTTCCGGGACTAGTCCCACAGATACGCAGTATTTT.

V gene TRBV4-2 combines with J gene TRBJ1-2; no firm D call. Germline loops: CDR1 LGHNA, CDR2 YNFKEQ. With 2 bases removed from V and 6 bases from J, the gap between germline ends came to 10 bases. The CDR3 is 13 amino acids. The CDR3 coding sequence is TGTGCCAGCAGCCAAAAGGTCGGCGATGGCTACACCTTC. Protein product: CASSQKVGDGYTF.

This clonotype has just one count. This may stem from a read error, because a much larger clone lies one nucleotide away. This chain links TRBV5-1 with TRBJ1-1, with 9 bases identical to TRBD1. The V gene's germline CDR1 is SGHRS and CDR2 YFSETQ. The CDR3 length is 16 residues. The CDR3 DNA is TGCGCCAGCAGCTCCTTCCCCGGGACAGGGACCACTGAAGCTTCCTTT. This gives the protein CASSSFPGTGTTEASF.

This clonotype appeared a few times. The chain combines TRBV5-1 with TRBJ2-3; 7 bases are shared with TRBD2. Germline V gene lookup returns CDR1 SGHRS and CDR2 YFSETQ. The J segment lost 3 bases and the V segment lost 5 bases, leaving 9 bases of the junction unmatched. This CDR3 region has 15 residues. The CDR3, as DNA: TGCGCCAGCAGACCCGGGGCGGGAGAAACAGATACGCAGTATTTT. Its translation: CASRPGAGETDTQYF.

A note on this clonotype: One end of the junction varies from germline; a read error may be responsible. This chain uses TRBV5-1 with TRBJ2-5; D remains unclear. CDR3 size: 12 residues. Germline CDR1 and CDR2: SGHRS and YFSETQ. The CDR3 reads CANSRSQETQYF. In DNA, the CDR3 is TGCGCCAACAGCAGATCACAAGAGACCCAGTACTTC.

This clonotype was seen only a few times. The V gene is TRBV9, the J gene TRBJ2-1; the D is unclear. Trimming took off 0 bases at V and 4 bases at J, with 14 bases between the two ends. The germline CDR1 and CDR2 sequences are SGDLS and YYNGEE. The CDR3 runs 16 residues. The CDR3, as DNA: TGTGCCAGCAGCGTAGCTATCCCCCCCGGGTACAATGAGCAGTTCTTC. Amino acid sequence: CASSVAIPPGYNEQFF.

This clonotype was observed at least ten times. The genes are TRBV6-1 and TRBJ2-2; TRBD1 might be the D (5 bases). The CDR3 length is 16 residues. V dropped 5 bases and J dropped 8 bases, with 21 bases sitting between them. Germline assignment: CDR1 MNHNS and CDR2 SASEGT. CDR3 protein: CASSPWGQGTPGELFF. The CDR3 DNA is TGTGCCAGCAGTCCGTGGGGCCAGGGTACACCGGGGGAGCTGTTTTTT.

The V and J genes are TRBV9 and TRBJ1-1; D ambiguous. The V end was cut by 6 bases, the J end by 3 bases, with 18 bases between. The CDR3 has 15 residues. The germline CDR1 and CDR2 sequences are SGDLS and YYNGEE. CDR3 sequence: CASTSGGGRDTEAFF. CDR3 sequence (DNA): TGTGCCAGCACCTCCGGTGGTGGTAGGGACACTGAAGCTTTCTTT.

This chain connects TRBV20-1 to TRBJ2-5, with D possibly TRBD1 on 6 matching bases. Germline V gene sequence: CDR1 DFQATT, CDR2 SNEGSKA (reference sequence). The CDR3 extends over 13 amino acids. V lost 4 bases and J 4 bases, leaving 13 bases between the germline ends. The chain's CDR3 is CSAKGESRETQYF. The CDR3 DNA follows: TGCAGTGCTAAGGGGGAATCCCGAGAGACCCAGTACTTC.